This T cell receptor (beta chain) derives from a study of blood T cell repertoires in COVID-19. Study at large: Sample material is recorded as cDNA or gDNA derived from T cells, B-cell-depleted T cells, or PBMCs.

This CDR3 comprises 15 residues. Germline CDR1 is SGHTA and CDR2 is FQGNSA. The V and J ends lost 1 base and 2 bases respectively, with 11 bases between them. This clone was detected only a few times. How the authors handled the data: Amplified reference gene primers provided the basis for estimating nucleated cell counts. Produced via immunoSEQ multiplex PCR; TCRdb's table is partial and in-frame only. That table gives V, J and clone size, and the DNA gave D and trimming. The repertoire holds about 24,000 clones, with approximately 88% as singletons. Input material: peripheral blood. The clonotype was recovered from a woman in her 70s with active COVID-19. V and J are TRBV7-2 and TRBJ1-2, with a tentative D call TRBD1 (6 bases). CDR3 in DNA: TGTGCCAGCAGCTTAGACCAGGGGCGGAACTATGGCTACACCTTC. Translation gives CASSLDQGRNYGYTF.